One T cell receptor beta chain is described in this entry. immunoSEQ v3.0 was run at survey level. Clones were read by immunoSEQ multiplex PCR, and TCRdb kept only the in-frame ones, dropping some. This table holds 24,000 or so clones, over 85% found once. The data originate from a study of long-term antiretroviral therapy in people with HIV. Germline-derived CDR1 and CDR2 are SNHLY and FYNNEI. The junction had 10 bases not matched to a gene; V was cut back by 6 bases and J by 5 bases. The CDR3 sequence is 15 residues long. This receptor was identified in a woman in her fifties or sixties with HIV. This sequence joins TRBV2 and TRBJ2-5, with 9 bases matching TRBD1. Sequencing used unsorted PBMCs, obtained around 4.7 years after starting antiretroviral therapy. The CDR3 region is CASRRGQGPSETQYF. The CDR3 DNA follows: TGTGCCAGCAGGAGGGGACAGGGCCCGTCGGAGACCCAGTACTTC.